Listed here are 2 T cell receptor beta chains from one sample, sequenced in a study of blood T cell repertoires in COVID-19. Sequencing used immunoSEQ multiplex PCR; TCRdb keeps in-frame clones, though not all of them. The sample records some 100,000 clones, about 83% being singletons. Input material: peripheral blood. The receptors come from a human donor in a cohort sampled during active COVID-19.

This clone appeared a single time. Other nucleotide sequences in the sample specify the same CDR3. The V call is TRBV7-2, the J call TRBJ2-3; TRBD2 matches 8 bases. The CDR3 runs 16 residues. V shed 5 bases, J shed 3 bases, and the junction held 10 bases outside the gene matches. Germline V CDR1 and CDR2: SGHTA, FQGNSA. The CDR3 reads CASSPRGGAGTDTQYF. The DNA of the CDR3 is TGTGCCAGCAGCCCACGGGGGGGGGCCGGGACAGATACGCAGTATTTT. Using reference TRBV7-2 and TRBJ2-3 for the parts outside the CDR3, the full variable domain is GAGVSQSPSNKVTEKGKDVELRCDPISGHTALYWYRQSLGQGLEFLIYFQGNSAPDKSGLPSDRFSAERTGGSVSTLTIQRTQQEDSAVYLCASSPRGGAGTDTQYFGPGTRLTVL.

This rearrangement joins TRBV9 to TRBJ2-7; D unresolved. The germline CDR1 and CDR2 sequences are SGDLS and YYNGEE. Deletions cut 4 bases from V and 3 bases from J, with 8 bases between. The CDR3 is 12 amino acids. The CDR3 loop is CASSPGGYEQYF. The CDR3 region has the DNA TGTGCCAGCAGCCCCGGTGGCTACGAGCAGTACTTC.